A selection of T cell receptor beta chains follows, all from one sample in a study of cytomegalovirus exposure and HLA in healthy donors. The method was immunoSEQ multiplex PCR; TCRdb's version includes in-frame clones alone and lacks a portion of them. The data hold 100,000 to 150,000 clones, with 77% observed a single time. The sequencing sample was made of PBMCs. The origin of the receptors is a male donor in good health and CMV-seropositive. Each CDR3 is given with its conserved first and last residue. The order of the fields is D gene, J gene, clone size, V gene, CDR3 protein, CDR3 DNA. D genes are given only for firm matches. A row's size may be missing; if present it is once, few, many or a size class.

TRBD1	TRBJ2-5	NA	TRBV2	CASSEKKGLAGGEGETQYF	TGTGCCAGCAGTGAGAAAAAAGGCCTGGCAGGGGGTGAGGGAGAGACCCAGTACTTC
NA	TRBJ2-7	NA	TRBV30	CAWSSVSQYF	TGTGCCTGGAGTTCCGTATCCCAGTACTTC
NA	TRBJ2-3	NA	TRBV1	CTSSQLSHNETDTQYF	TGCACCAGCAGCCAACTTAGCCATAATGAGACAGATACGCAGTATTTT
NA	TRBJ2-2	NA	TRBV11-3	CASSDPWQGKKAGELFF	TGTGCCAGCAGCGATCCGTGGCAGGGGAAGAAGGCCGGGGAGCTGTTTTTT
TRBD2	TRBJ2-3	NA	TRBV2	CASSEMLAGVNTQYF	TGTGCCAGCAGTGAAATGCTAGCGGGAGTAAATACGCAGTATTTT
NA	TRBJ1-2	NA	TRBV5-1	CASSFSSTGNYGYTF	TGCGCCAGCAGCTTTTCGTCGACAGGCAACTATGGCTACACCTTC
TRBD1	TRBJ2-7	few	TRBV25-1	CASSEAQGASYEQYF	TGTGCCAGCAGTGAAGCCCAGGGGGCAAGCTACGAGCAGTACTTC
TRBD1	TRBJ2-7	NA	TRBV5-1	CASSLVGTVYEQYF	TGCGCCAGCAGCTTGGTCGGGACAGTCTACGAGCAGTACTTC
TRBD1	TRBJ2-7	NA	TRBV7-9	CSSSQGGGEQYF	TGTTCCAGCAGCCAAGGGGGCGGCGAGCAGTACTTC
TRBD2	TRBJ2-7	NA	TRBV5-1	CASSLAPSGGAEQYF	TGCGCCAGCAGCTTGGCCCCTAGCGGGGGGGCAGAGCAGTACTTC
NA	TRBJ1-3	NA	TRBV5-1	CASSLGGENTIYF	TGCGCCAGCAGCTTGGGGGGAGAAAACACCATATATTTT
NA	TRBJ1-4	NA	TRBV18	CASSRDRFPEKLFF	TGTGCCAGCTCACGCGACAGATTTCCTGAAAAACTGTTTTTT
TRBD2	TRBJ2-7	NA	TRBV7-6	CASSPLAGGYEQYF	TGTGCCAGCAGCCCATTGGCGGGGGGCTACGAGCAGTACTTC
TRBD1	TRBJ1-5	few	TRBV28	CASSLALRQGANQPQHF	TGTGCCAGCAGTTTAGCCCTAAGACAGGGGGCCAATCAGCCCCAGCATTTT
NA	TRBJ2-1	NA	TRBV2	CASKGLDEQFF	TGTGCCAGCAAGGGGCTGGATGAGCAGTTCTTC
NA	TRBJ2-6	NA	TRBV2	CASSARLHSGANGLTF	TGTGCCAGCAGTGCCCGGCTTCACTCTGGGGCCAACGGCCTGACTTTC
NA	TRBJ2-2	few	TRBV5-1	CASSLAPGPDTGELFF	TGCGCCAGCAGCTTGGCCCCAGGTCCAGACACCGGGGAGCTGTTTTTT
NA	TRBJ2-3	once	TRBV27	CASGLLYEEYF	TGTGCCAGCGGCCTCCTTTACGAGGAGTATTTT
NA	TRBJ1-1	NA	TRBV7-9	CASSFGGNTEAFF	TGTGCCAGCAGCTTCGGTGGGAACACTGAAGCTTTCTTT
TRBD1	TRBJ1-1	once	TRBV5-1	CASSGGTGEYTEAFF	TGCGCCAGCAGCGGAGGGACAGGGGAGTACACTGAAGCTTTCTTT
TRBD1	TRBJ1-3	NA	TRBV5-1	CASSAQGSGNTIYF	TGCGCCAGCAGCGCACAGGGGTCCGGAAACACCATATATTTT
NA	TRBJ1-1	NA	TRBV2	CASARENTEAFF	TGTGCCAGCGCACGGGAGAACACTGAAGCTTTCTTT